This TCR beta chain is drawn from a study of blood T cell repertoires in COVID-19. Background on the study: COVID-19 samples, acute and convalescent, were from the United States, Italy and Spain. Nucleic acid was either cDNA or gDNA, and it came from T cells, B-cell-depleted T cells, or PBMCs.

The CDR3 covers 15 residues. CDR1 and CDR2 from the germline V gene are LNHDA and SQIVND (reference sequence). V lost 6 bases and J lost 7, with 19 bases in between. Per the authors' pipeline: Nucleated cell counts were estimated from reference gene primer amplification. Generated by immunoSEQ multiplex PCR, the TCRdb table keeps only in-frame clones and is missing some. The DNA gave D and trimming, while V, J and clone size come from that table. The table includes a few hundred thousand clones, more than 75% detected once. Sequenced sample: peripheral blood. The clonotype was recovered from a woman aged 40 to 49 who had recovered from COVID-19. The V call is TRBV19, the J call TRBJ1-5; maybe TRBD1 (6 bases). The CDR3, as DNA: TGTGCCAGTAGAGAACAGGGACCCCCTAGCCAGCCCCAGCATTTT. This sequence encodes CASREQGPPSQPQHF.